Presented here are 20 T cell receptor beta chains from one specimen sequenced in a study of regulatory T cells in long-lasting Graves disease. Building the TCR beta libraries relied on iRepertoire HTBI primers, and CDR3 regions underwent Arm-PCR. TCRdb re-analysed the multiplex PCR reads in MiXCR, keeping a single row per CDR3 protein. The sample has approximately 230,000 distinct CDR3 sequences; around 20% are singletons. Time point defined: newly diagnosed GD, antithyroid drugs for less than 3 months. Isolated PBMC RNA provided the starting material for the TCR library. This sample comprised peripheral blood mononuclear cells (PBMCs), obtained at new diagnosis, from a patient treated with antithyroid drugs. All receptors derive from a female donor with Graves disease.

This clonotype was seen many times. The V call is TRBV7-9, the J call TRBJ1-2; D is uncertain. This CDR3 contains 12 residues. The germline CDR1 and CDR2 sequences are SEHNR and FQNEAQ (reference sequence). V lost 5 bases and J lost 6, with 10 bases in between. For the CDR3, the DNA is TGTGCCAGCAGCCCCTTCCTGCATGGCTACACCTTC. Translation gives CASSPFLHGYTF. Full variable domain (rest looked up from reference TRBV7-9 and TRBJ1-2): DTGVSQNPRHKITKRGQNVTFRCDPISEHNRLYWYRQTLGQGPEFLTYFQNEAQLEKSRLLSDRFSAERPKGSFSTLEIQRTEQGDSAMYLCASSPFLHGYTFGSGTRLTVV.

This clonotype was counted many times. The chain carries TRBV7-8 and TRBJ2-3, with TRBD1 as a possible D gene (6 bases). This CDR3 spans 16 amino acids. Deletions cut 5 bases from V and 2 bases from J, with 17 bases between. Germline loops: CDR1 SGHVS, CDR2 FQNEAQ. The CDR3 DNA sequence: TGTGCCAGCAGCATGTGGCCCCGGACAGACACAGATACGCAGTATTTT. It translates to CASSMWPRTDTDTQYF.

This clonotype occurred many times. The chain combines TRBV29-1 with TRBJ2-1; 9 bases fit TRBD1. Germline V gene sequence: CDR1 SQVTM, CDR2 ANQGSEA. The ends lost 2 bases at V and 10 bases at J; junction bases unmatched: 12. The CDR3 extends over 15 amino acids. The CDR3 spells CSVEPPADRGWEQFF. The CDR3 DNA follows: TGCAGCGTTGAACCTCCGGCGGACAGGGGTTGGGAGCAGTTCTTC.

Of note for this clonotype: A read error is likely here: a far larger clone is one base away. Here the CDR3 reads CAGTQSGGPGGGYTF. DNA of the CDR3: TGTGCCGGCACCCAAAGCGGGGGGCCAGGGGGTGGCTACACCTTC. V is TRBV28 and J is TRBJ1-2, with 7 bases fitting TRBD1. The CDR3 loop spans 15 amino acids. CDR1 and CDR2 from the germline V gene are MDHEN and SYDVKM. J lost 7 bases, V lost 11 bases, and 19 bases had no gene match.

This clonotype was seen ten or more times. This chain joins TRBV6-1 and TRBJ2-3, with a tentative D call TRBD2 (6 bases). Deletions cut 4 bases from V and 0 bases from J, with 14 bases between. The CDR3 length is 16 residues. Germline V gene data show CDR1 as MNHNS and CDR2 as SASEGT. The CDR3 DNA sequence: TGTGCCAGCAGTGCCGGACTAAAAAGGAGCACAGATACGCAGTATTTT. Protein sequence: CASSAGLKRSTDTQYF.

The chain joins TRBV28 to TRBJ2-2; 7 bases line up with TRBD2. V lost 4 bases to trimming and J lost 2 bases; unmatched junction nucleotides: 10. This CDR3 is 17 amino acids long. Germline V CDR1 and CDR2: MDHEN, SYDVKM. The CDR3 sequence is CASSSPAAGVNTGELFF. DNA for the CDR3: TGTGCCAGCAGTTCCCCCGCGGCGGGAGTTAACACCGGGGAGCTGTTTTTT.

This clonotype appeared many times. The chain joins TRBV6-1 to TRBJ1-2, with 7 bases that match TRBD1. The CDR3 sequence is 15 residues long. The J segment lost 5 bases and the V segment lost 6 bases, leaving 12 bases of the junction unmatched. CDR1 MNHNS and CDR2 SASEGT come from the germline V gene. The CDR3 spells CASREQGRREYGYTF. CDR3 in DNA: TGTGCCAGCAGGGAACAGGGGAGGAGAGAATATGGCTACACCTTC.

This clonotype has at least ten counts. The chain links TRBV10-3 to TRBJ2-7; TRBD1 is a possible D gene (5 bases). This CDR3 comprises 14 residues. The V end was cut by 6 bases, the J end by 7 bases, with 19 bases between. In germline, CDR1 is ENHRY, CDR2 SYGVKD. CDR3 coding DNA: TGTGCCATCAGCCGACAGTCCTCCTACGATGAGCAGTACTTC. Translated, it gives CAISRQSSYDEQYF.

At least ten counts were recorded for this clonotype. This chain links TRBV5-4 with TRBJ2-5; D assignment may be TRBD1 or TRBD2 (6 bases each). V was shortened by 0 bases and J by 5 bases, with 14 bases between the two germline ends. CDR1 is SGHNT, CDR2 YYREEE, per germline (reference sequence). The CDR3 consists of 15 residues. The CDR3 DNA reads TGTGCCAGCAGCTTGGAACAGGGCCGGGGGGAGACCCAGTACTTC. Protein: CASSLEQGRGETQYF.

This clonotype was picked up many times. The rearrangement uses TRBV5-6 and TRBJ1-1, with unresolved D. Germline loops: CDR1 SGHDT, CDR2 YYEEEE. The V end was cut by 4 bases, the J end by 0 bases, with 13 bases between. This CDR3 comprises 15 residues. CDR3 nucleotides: TGTGCCAGCAGCGTCTGGACGGCCGTGAACACTGAAGCTTTCTTT. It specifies CASSVWTAVNTEAFF.

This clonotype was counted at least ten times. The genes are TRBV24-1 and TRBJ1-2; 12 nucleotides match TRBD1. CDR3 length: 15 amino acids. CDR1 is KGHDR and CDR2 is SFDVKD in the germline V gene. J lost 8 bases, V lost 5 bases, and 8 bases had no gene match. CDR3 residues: CATSAAGQGAGGYTF. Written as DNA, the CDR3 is TGTGCCACCAGTGCCGCGGGACAGGGGGCGGGCGGCTACACCTTC.

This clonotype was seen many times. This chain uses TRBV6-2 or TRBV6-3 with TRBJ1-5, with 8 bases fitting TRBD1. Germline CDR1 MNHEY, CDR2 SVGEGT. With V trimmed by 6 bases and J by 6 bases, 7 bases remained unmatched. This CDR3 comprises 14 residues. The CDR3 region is CASRIGTGSQPQHF. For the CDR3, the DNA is TGTGCCAGCAGGATAGGGACAGGAAGTCAGCCCCAGCATTTT.

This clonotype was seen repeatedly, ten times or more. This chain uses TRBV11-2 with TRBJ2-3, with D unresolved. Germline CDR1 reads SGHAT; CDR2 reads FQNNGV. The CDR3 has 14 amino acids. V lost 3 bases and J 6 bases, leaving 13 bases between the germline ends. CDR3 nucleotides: TGTGCCAGCAGCTTGCTGTCGACTTCGGATACGCAGTATTTT. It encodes CASSLLSTSDTQYF.

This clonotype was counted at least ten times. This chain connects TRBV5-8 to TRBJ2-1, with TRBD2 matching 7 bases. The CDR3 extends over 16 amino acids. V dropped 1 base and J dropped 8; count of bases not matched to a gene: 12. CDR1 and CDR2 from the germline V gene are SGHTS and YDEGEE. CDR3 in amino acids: CASSLIVSGEGHEQFF. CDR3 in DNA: TGTGCCAGCAGCTTGATAGTCAGCGGGGAGGGGCATGAGCAGTTCTTC. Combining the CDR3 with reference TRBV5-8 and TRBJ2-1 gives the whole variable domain EAGVTQSPTHLIKTRGQQATLRCSPISGHTSVYWYQQALGLGLQFLLWYDEGEERNRGNFPPRFSGRQFPNYSSELNVNALELEDSALYLCASSLIVSGEGHEQFFGPGTRLTVL.

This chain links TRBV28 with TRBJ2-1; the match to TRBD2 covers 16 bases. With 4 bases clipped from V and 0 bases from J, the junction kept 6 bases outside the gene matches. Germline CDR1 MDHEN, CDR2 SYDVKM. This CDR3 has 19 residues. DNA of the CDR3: TGTGCCAGCAGTTACCCAGGGACTAGCGGGAGGGGCTCCTACAATGAGCAGTTCTTC. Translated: CASSYPGTSGRGSYNEQFF.

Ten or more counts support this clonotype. The CDR3 DNA reads TGTGCCAGCACCAGATCCGGGACCTACGAGCAGTACTTC. The encoded protein is CASTRSGTYEQYF. J is TRBJ2-7 and V is TRBV6-1; tentatively, D is TRBD2 (5 bases). From germline, CDR1 is MNHNS and CDR2 SASEGT. V was clipped by 7 bases and J by 2 bases, with 12 bases between them. This CDR3 contains 13 residues.

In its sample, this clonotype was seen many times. The chain's CDR3 is CASSLSSRQGGLDTF. The CDR3 nucleotides are TGTGCCAGCAGCTTGTCTTCTCGCCAGGGCGGACTGGACACCTTC. The genes are TRBV5-4 and TRBJ1-2; TRBD1 might be the D (5 bases). Germline assignment: CDR1 SGHNT and CDR2 YYREEE (reference sequence). The length of the CDR3 is 15 residues. V was clipped by 1 base and J by 12 bases, with 22 bases between them.

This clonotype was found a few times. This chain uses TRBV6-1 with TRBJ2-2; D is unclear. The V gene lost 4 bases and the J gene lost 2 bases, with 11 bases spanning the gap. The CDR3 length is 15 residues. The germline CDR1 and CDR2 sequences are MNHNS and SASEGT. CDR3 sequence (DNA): TGTGCCAGCAGTGTGCTTAGCAGAAACACCGGGGAGCTGTTTTTT. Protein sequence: CASSVLSRNTGELFF.

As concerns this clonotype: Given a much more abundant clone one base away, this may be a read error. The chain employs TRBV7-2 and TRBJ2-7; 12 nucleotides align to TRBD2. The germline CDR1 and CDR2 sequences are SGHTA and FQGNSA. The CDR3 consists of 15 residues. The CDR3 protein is CASSLVLAGGYEHYF. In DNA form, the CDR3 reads TGTGCCAGCAGCTTAGTACTAGCGGGAGGCTACGAGCACTACTTC.

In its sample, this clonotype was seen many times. The CDR3 protein is CASSLRGSTGELFF. The CDR3 DNA reads as TGTGCCAGCAGCTTAAGGGGGAGCACCGGGGAGCTGTTTTTT. The rearrangement uses TRBV11-3 and TRBJ2-2, with a possible D match to TRBD1 (6 bases). Germline V gene lookup returns CDR1 SGHNT and CDR2 YENEEA. The CDR3 is 14 residues long. Trimming stripped 2 bases from V and 4 bases from J, with 8 bases between.